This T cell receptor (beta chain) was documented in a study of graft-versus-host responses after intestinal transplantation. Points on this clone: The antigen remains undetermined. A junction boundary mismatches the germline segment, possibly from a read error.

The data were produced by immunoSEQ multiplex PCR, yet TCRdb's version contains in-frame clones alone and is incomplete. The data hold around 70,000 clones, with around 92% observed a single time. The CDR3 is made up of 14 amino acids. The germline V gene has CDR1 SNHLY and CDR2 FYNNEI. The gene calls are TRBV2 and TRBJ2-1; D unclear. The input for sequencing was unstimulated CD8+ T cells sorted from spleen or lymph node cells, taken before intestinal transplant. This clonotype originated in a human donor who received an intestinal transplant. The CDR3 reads CANSEGRAYNEQFF. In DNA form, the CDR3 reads TGTGCCAACAGTGAAGGCCGGGCCTACAATGAGCAGTTCTTC.